The present T cell receptor beta chain was sequenced within a study of control samples from healthy donors and cancer patients (TCRdb year 2020). From the cysteine through the phenylalanine, the CDR3 covers 12 amino acids. Only CDR3 DNA is held: 36 bases, read in frame from base 1. Trimming at the junction amounts to 1 base on V and 8 bases on J, and the germline ends lie 8 bases apart. The germline V gene gives CDR1 as SGHTA and CDR2 as FQGNSA. Library method: the immunoSEQ multiplex PCR assay. Drawn from immuneACCESS, this table holds only the in-frame rearrangements with V and J called that TCRdb kept. Clones are partly lost; checked studies trace under half to an unresolved V gene and leave the rest unexplained. For this sample the table gives some 150,000 clones, of which approximately 94% were detected only once. Of the sample, around 12% is held by the ten largest clones. Of note for this clone: What this receptor recognizes is not known. One base away there is no much larger clone; base qualities are not given.

This sequence originates from a man aged 40-49 years in good health. The rearrangement combines TRBV7-2 with TRBJ1-2; there is no confident call for the D gene. The sample consisted of blood. The sequence in DNA is TGTGCCAGCAGCTTAGATGTGGGGGGCTACACCTTC. This gives the protein CASSLDVGGYTF.